This TCR beta chain derives from a study of graft-versus-host responses after intestinal transplantation. Assay: immunoSEQ multiplex PCR; the TCRdb copy retains only in-frame clones and omits some. The table records 90,000 to 130,000 clones, around nine tenths of them present only once. As for this clone: Antigen: not known.

The receptor comes from a human donor who was the organ donor for an intestinal transplant. The material sequenced was unstimulated CD4+ T cells sorted from spleen or lymph node cells, taken before transplant.

The CDR3 DNA reads TGTGCCAGCTCACCAATCGAGAACACTGAAGCTTTCTTT. It encodes CASSPIENTEAFF. The chain couples TRBV18 to TRBJ1-1; no clear D. CDR3 length equals 13 residues. Germline-derived CDR1 and CDR2 are KGHSH and LQKENI. Trimming took off 2 bases at V and 1 base at J, with 5 bases between the two ends. Full variable domain (missing parts from reference TRBV18 and TRBJ1-1): NAGVMQNPRHLVRRRGQEARLRCSPMKGHSHVYWYRQLPEEGLKFMVYLQKENIIDESGMPKERFSAEFPKEGPSILRIQQVVRGDSAAYFCASSPIENTEAFFGQGTRLTVV.